The 18 T cell receptor beta chains given below trace back to one sample, sequenced in a study of early T cells in non-severe SARS-CoV-2 infection. TCRdb recomputed calls from the 5' RACE reads with MiXCR, one row per CDR3 protein. The data contain around 26,000 distinct CDR3 sequences, approximately 5% of them singletons. Sequenced: whole blood. These receptors were collected from an adult who was a healthcare worker with PCR-confirmed SARS-CoV-2 infection or an uninfected control (not recorded which).

This clonotype was recorded at least ten times. The genes are TRBV29-1 and TRBJ2-7, with D tentatively TRBD2 (6 bases). The CDR3 has 13 amino acids. CDR1 is SQVTM, CDR2 ANQGSEA, per germline. The ends were cut back, 7 bases at V and 1 base at J, with 14 bases in the middle. CDR3 sequence: CSAQPSESYEQYF. CDR3 bases: TGCAGCGCCCAGCCTAGCGAGTCCTACGAGCAGTACTTC.

Many counts were recorded for this clonotype. The V and J genes are TRBV11-3 and TRBJ2-7; D is undetermined. Trimming removed 0 bases from V and 5 bases from J, with 8 bases in between. There are 13 residues in the CDR3. Germline assignment: CDR1 SGHNT and CDR2 YENEEA. The CDR3 here is CASSLDLGNEQYF. CDR3 bases: TGTGCCAGCAGCTTAGATTTAGGGAACGAGCAGTACTTC.

The sample holds many counts of this clonotype. V gene TRBV29-1 combines with J gene TRBJ1-1, with 7 nucleotides matching TRBD1. Germline CDR1 and CDR2: SQVTM and ANQGSEA. V lost 5 bases, J lost 5 bases, and 14 bases stayed unmatched. The CDR3 covers 15 residues. The CDR3 here is CSVKGLTGKDTEAFF. In DNA, the CDR3 is TGCAGCGTTAAGGGTCTGACAGGGAAAGATACTGAAGCTTTCTTT.

This clonotype was seen at least ten times. The V and J genes are TRBV12-3 or TRBV12-4 and TRBJ2-7; 9 bases are a match to TRBD1. CDR3 length: 15 amino acids. V lost 2 bases and J lost 4; bases outside the gene matches: 6. CDR3 protein: CASSLLSDRGYEQYF. In DNA, the CDR3 is TGTGCCAGCAGTTTACTTTCGGACAGGGGATACGAGCAGTACTTC.

This clonotype was seen ten or more times. The chain joins TRBV7-9 to TRBJ2-3; TRBD2 matches 13 bases. Trimming at V came to 3 bases and at J to 4 bases, leaving 1 base not matched to a gene. Germline-derived CDR1 and CDR2 are SEHNR and FQNEAQ (reference sequence). The CDR3 runs to 15 residues. DNA for the CDR3: TGTGCCAGCAGCTTGACTAGCGGGGGGTCAGATACGCAGTATTTT. Its translation is CASSLTSGGSDTQYF.

This clonotype is medium-sized (0.01 to 0.1%) by share. V usage is TRBV5-1 and J usage is TRBJ2-7; D remains unclear. The V gene lost 0 bases and the J gene lost 2 bases, with 12 bases spanning the gap. Germline V gene data show CDR1 as SGHRS and CDR2 as YFSETQ. The CDR3 totals 15 residues. The CDR3 nucleotides are TGCGCCAGCAGCTTGGACAGCGCCGTTACCTACGAGCAGTACTTC. The encoded protein is CASSLDSAVTYEQYF.

This clonotype was detected many times. The chain couples TRBV6-1 to TRBJ1-4, with D unclear. V lost 8 bases and J 2 bases, leaving 12 bases between the germline ends. The CDR3 loop spans 14 amino acids. Germline V gene sequence: CDR1 MNHNS, CDR2 SASEGT. CDR3 loop: CASQGIGTNEKLFF. The CDR3 DNA reads TGTGCCAGCCAAGGGATTGGCACTAATGAAAAACTGTTTTTT.

This clonotype is labeled large. The chain carries TRBV7-3 and TRBJ2-3, with 14 nucleotides matching TRBD2. Trimming took 5 bases from V and 6 from J; bases not matched to a gene: 4. This CDR3 spans 15 amino acids. CDR1 and CDR2 from the germline V gene are SGHTA and FQGTGA. The DNA of the CDR3 is TGTGCCAGCAGCCGACTAGCGGGAGGGCAGGATACGCAGTATTTT. This translates into CASSRLAGGQDTQYF.

This clonotype has ten or more counts. The chain employs TRBV7-8 and TRBJ1-5; D uncertain. The CDR3 extends over 15 amino acids. Trimming removed 4 bases from V and 3 bases from J, with 13 bases in between. Per the germline V gene, CDR1 is SGHVS and CDR2 is FQNEAQ. Written as DNA, the CDR3 is TGTGCCAGCAGCTCCTTCCGGGTCTACAATCAGCCCCAGCATTTT. This sequence encodes CASSSFRVYNQPQHF.

This clonotype has at least ten counts. The gene calls are TRBV28 and TRBJ1-4; D uncertain. The germline V gene has CDR1 MDHEN and CDR2 SYDVKM. This CDR3 contains 14 residues. Trimming took 5 bases from V and 8 from J, leaving 15 bases between them. The CDR3 region is CASSQASRPEKLFF. The CDR3 region has the DNA TGTGCCAGCAGTCAAGCATCCCGGCCGGAAAAACTGTTTTTT.

This clonotype was observed at least ten times. The chain joins TRBV12-3 or TRBV12-4 to TRBJ2-5; 9 nucleotides agree with TRBD1. V lost 6 bases and J lost 3; bases outside the gene matches: 8. The CDR3 sequence is 15 residues long. The CDR3 DNA reads TGTGCCAGCAGAGCGGGACAGGGAAGGGAAGAGACCCAGTACTTC. It specifies CASRAGQGREETQYF.

There are many counts of this clonotype. The chain combines TRBV3-1 with TRBJ2-1; 8 bases align to TRBD2. Germline V gives CDR1 LGHDT, CDR2 YNNKEL (reference sequence). The CDR3 runs to 16 residues. The V and J ends lost 3 bases and 8 bases, in that order; junction bases with no gene match: 12. The CDR3 DNA reads as TGTGCCAGCAGCCAGCAACCGGGACTAGACTCTGATGAGCAGTTCTTC. Translated: CASSQQPGLDSDEQFF.

This chain uses TRBV3-1 with TRBJ1-2; D unresolved. The CDR3 is 11 amino acids. The germline gives CDR1 LGHDT, CDR2 YNNKEL (reference sequence). V was clipped by 3 bases and J by 6 bases, with 5 bases between them. The CDR3 reads CASSQVNGYTF. CDR3 nucleotides: TGTGCCAGCAGCCAGGTTAATGGCTACACCTTC.

This clonotype has a handful of counts. The V and J genes are TRBV19 and TRBJ2-5; D perhaps matches TRBD2 (6 bases). Trimming took 3 bases from V and 1 from J, leaving 9 bases between them. Germline CDR1 and CDR2: LNHDA and SQIVND (reference sequence). The CDR3 length is 14 residues. The CDR3 nucleotides are TGTGCCAGTAGTATCGCGGGGATCCAAGAGACCCAGTACTTC. Translated, it gives CASSIAGIQETQYF.

The V and J genes are TRBV5-6 and TRBJ2-1; D ambiguous. Germline V gives CDR1 SGHDT, CDR2 YYEEEE. CDR3 length: 12 residues. Between the trimmed V and J ends, which lost 0 bases and 5 bases, there was a span of 3 bases. CDR3 nucleotides: TGTGCCAGCAGCTTGGACAACAATGAGCAGTTCTTC. This codes for CASSLDNNEQFF. The full variable domain, completed using reference TRBV5-6 and TRBJ2-1, is DAGVTQSPTHLIKTRGQQVTLRCSPKSGHDTVSWYQQALGQGPQFIFQYYEEEERQRGNFPDRFSGHQFPNYSSELNVNALLLGDSALYLCASSLDNNEQFFGPGTRLTVL.

The V call is TRBV29-1, the J call TRBJ1-2; TRBD1 aligns across 8 bases. The germline V gene encodes CDR1 SQVTM and CDR2 ANQGSEA. The junction had 4 bases not matched to a gene; V was cut back by 2 bases and J by 2 bases. The CDR3 has 14 amino acids. The CDR3 reads CSVEIQGANYGYTF. The CDR3, as DNA: TGCAGCGTTGAAATCCAGGGGGCGAACTATGGCTACACCTTC.

V usage is TRBV29-1 and J usage is TRBJ1-2; D is undetermined. The length of the CDR3 is 10 residues. Trimming removed 5 bases at V and 7 bases at J, with 8 bases between. Germline-derived CDR1 and CDR2 are SQVTM and ANQGSEA. The CDR3 bases are TGCAGCGTTCACTTCGGTGGCTACACCTTC. Amino acid sequence: CSVHFGGYTF.

This clonotype was recorded many times. The rearrangement joins TRBV7-2 to TRBJ2-5; the D is unclear. The CDR3 consists of 13 residues. The germline V and J ends were trimmed by 5 bases and 4 bases, with 11 bases remaining between them. Germline V gene sequence: CDR1 SGHTA, CDR2 FQGNSA. CDR3 DNA sequence: TGTGCCAGCAGCCTGACAAGGGCAGAGACCCAGTACTTC. Its protein product is CASSLTRAETQYF. The whole variable domain, remainder taken from reference TRBV7-2 and TRBJ2-5, is GAGVSQSPSNKVTEKGKDVELRCDPISGHTALYWYRQSLGQGLEFLIYFQGNSAPDKSGLPSDRFSAERTGGSVSTLTIQRTQQEDSAVYLCASSLTRAETQYFGPGTRLLVL.